The rows below give T cell receptor beta chains drawn from one sample of a study of shared clonotypes between healthy human individuals. Method: immunoSEQ multiplex PCR; TCRdb's copy keeps in-frame clones and lacks some. The sample contains around 2.1 million clones, nearly 97% of which appear only once. Source material: naive CD4+ T cells sorted from blood. The source of these receptors is a man aged 18-30 years in good health. Both conserved end residues are part of each CDR3. Only part of the rows carry a size: once, few, many, or a class if the clone is expanded.

v_call: TRBV28
clone_size: -
cdr3_aa: CASSLIVGARPNEKLFF

v_call: TRBV10-3
clone_size: -
cdr3_aa: CAIGERGGQGGELFF

v_call: TRBV18
clone_size: -
cdr3_aa: CASSPPKGVPANYGYTF

v_call: TRBV27
clone_size: -
cdr3_aa: CASSLEGGYGYTF

v_call: TRBV16
clone_size: -
cdr3_aa: CASSQSFGGANTGELFF

v_call: TRBV19
clone_size: -
cdr3_aa: CGAGVAGLSNSPLHF

v_call: TRBV5-4
clone_size: -
cdr3_aa: CASSFGDRGLNQPQHF

v_call: TRBV6-5
clone_size: -
cdr3_aa: CASTQQRPNYGYTF

v_call: TRBV10-3
clone_size: -
cdr3_aa: CAISKTSGSYNEQFF

v_call: TRBV6-1
clone_size: -
cdr3_aa: CASTSVSGYGYTF

v_call: TRBV12-5
clone_size: -
cdr3_aa: CASGPSGSGFTEAFF

v_call: TRBV19
clone_size: once
cdr3_aa: CASNRGIGSPLHF

v_call: TRBV4-2
clone_size: -
cdr3_aa: CASSQGGGLAGSWNEQYF

v_call: TRBV27
clone_size: -
cdr3_aa: CASSSTGGYQETQYF

v_call: TRBV5-1
clone_size: -
cdr3_aa: CASSRDVSSYNEQFF

v_call: TRBV5-1
clone_size: -
cdr3_aa: CASSPTSGGETQYF

v_call: TRBV10-1
clone_size: -
cdr3_aa: CASSEAHEQYF

v_call: TRBV29-1
clone_size: -
cdr3_aa: CSVAPGLIFREQYF

v_call: TRBV9
clone_size: few
cdr3_aa: CASSVLADSYNEQFF

v_call: TRBV6-1
clone_size: -
cdr3_aa: CASSLKVGQTDTQYF

v_call: TRBV6-1
clone_size: -
cdr3_aa: CASTPVKNIQYF

v_call: TRBV19
clone_size: -
cdr3_aa: CASSMGREGGYTF

v_call: TRBV18
clone_size: -
cdr3_aa: CASSPPRGGADTGELFF

v_call: TRBV6-1
clone_size: -
cdr3_aa: CASSEQAASTDTQYF

v_call: TRBV27
clone_size: -
cdr3_aa: CASSRGQIYEQYF

v_call: TRBV5-1
clone_size: once
cdr3_aa: CASSRDRDQPQHF

v_call: TRBV6-1
clone_size: once
cdr3_aa: CASSEQASAETQYF

v_call: TRBV27
clone_size: -
cdr3_aa: CASSLYGTVNYGYTF

v_call: TRBV11-2
clone_size: once
cdr3_aa: CASTATGTGSYNEQFF

v_call: TRBV2
clone_size: -
cdr3_aa: CASTGPLWGYGYTF

v_call: TRBV7-6
clone_size: -
cdr3_aa: CASSPTEGGYEQYF

v_call: TRBV6-5
clone_size: -
cdr3_aa: CASSATGGTEAFF

v_call: TRBV11-2
clone_size: -
cdr3_aa: CASSLTGGANTGELFF

v_call: TRBV11-2
clone_size: -
cdr3_aa: CASSLDDVGGYNSPLHF

v_call: TRBV5-1
clone_size: once
cdr3_aa: CASSLSFLGRVDEQYF

v_call: TRBV29-1
clone_size: -
cdr3_aa: CSVAPMGQGNEKLFF

v_call: TRBV5-1
clone_size: -
cdr3_aa: CASSFNPLSGLADLNEQFF

v_call: TRBV15
clone_size: -
cdr3_aa: CATSRDPTGTDTQYF

v_call: TRBV19
clone_size: -
cdr3_aa: CASTQGTPNVLTF

v_call: TRBV7-2
clone_size: -
cdr3_aa: CASRPDRGPYEQYF

v_call: TRBV7-6
clone_size: -
cdr3_aa: CARSWWKVGTEAFF

v_call: TRBV29-1
clone_size: -
cdr3_aa: CSAQGVGETQYF

v_call: TRBV10-3
clone_size: -
cdr3_aa: CAIRDGHTDTQYF

v_call: TRBV13
clone_size: -
cdr3_aa: CASSPGLAATYEQYF

v_call: TRBV2
clone_size: -
cdr3_aa: CASSGGGGQDTQYF

v_call: TRBV10-3
clone_size: -
cdr3_aa: CAISGDFNVQYF

v_call: TRBV7-7
clone_size: -
cdr3_aa: CASSSAGYRGDYGYTF

v_call: TRBV7-2
clone_size: once
cdr3_aa: CASSTLDRGNYEQYF

v_call: TRBV7-2
clone_size: -
cdr3_aa: CASSLGRYNEQFF

v_call: TRBV5-4
clone_size: -
cdr3_aa: CASSLDFSPLHF

v_call: TRBV5-1
clone_size: -
cdr3_aa: CASSSLSLGGIDTQYF

v_call: TRBV5-4
clone_size: -
cdr3_aa: CASSFGTSPYEQYF

v_call: TRBV29-1
clone_size: -
cdr3_aa: CSVGYKNTGELFF

v_call: TRBV29-1
clone_size: few
cdr3_aa: CSVDGQNTDTQYF

v_call: TRBV2
clone_size: -
cdr3_aa: CASSGLAGPTDTQYF

v_call: TRBV6-5
clone_size: -
cdr3_aa: CASSYYYTSTDTQYF

v_call: TRBV18
clone_size: -
cdr3_aa: CASSPLLAGGTNNEQFF

v_call: TRBV9
clone_size: -
cdr3_aa: CASSVSGGPPSNEQFF